A single sample gave rise to the 3 T cell receptor beta chains below, sequenced in a study of CD8 T cell repertoires and HIV-1 epitope variants. The antigens of these receptors remain unknown. Sequenced by immunoSEQ multiplex PCR; TCRdb stores in-frame clones only, minus some. The table includes 4,000 to 6,000 clones, 65% detected once. The sample was cultured CD8+ T cells derived from PBMCs. The origin of the receptors is a male donor with HIV.

The chain is built from TRBV30 and TRBJ2-7; D is unclear. Trimming removed 0 bases at V and 1 base at J, with 7 bases between. Germline CDR1 GTSNPN, CDR2 SVGIG (reference sequence). This CDR3 region has 13 residues. The CDR3 loop is CAWSVGTSYEQYF. CDR3 nucleotide sequence: TGTGCCTGGAGTGTGGGTACTTCCTACGAGCAGTACTTC.

The chain uses TRBV27 and TRBJ2-7; 12 nucleotides match TRBD2. CDR1 is MNHEY, CDR2 SMNVEV, per germline (reference sequence). The junction had 4 bases not matched to a gene; V was cut back by 7 bases and J by 3 bases. The CDR3 runs to 14 residues. The DNA for the CDR3 is TGTGCCAGCACCCGGACTAGCGGGAACTACGAGCAGTACTTC. This gives the protein CASTRTSGNYEQYF.

The chain joins TRBV7-8 to TRBJ1-2; D possibly corresponds to TRBD1 (5 bases). Trimming took 5 bases from V and 6 from J, leaving 10 bases between them. This CDR3 is built from 12 residues. Germline assignment: CDR1 SGHVS and CDR2 FQNEAQ. In DNA form, the CDR3 reads TGTGCCAGCAGCCTGCGGGGGGATGGCTACACCTTC. Encoded protein: CASSLRGDGYTF.